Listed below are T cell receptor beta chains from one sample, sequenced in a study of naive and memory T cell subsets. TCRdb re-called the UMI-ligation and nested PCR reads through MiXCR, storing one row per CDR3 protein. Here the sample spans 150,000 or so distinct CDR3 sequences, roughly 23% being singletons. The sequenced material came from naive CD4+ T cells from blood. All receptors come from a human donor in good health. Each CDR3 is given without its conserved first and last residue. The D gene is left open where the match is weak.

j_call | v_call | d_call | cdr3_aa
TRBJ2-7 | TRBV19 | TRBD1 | ASSRGQDTSYEQY
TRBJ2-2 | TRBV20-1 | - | SARGGGVANTGELF
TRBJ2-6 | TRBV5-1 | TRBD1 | ASQGAAGANVLT
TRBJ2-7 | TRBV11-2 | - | ASSSELVSYEQY
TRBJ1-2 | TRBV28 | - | ASSLGRQGGYT
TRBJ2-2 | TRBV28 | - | ASSPRLVSAGELF
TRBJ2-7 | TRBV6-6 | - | ASSYWDTYEQY
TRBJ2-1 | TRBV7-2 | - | ASSLELGAWF
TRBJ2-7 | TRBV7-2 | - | ASSSPGLALYEQY
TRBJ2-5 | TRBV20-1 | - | SASGQSQETQY
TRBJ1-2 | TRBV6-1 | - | ASSEMGGGFNYGYT
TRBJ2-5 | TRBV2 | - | ASSEQAFQETQY
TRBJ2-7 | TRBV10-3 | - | AISELQSTYEQY
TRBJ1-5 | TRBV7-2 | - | ASSLSPHLGNQPQH
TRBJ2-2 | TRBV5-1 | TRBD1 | ASQRQGLGLNTGELF
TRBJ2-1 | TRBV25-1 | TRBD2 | ASSGVRRELWNEQF
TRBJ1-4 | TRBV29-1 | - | SAGQINEKLF
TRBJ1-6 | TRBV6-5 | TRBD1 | ASSPGQLSSYNSPLH
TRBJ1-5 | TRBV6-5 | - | ASSRDRSNQPQH
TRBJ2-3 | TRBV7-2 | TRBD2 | ASKASGRKYTQY
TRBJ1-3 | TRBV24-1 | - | ATSVRNSSGNTIY
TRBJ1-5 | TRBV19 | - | ASRIQGLAQH
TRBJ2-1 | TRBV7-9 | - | ASSLTTSSTRGDEQF
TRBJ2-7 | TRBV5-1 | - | ASSLGGKNAYEQY